This T cell receptor (beta chain) was recovered during a study of CD8+ T cells in alopecia areata. Germline assignment: CDR1 ENHRY and CDR2 SYGVKD. The junction had 5 bases not matched to a gene; V was cut back by 4 bases and J by 3 bases. The CDR3 is 14 residues long. In regard to this clone: The antigen is unknown.

Broader study findings: TCR sharing across patients was less clear than in mice, possibly HLA-related. Lesional scalp exceeded normal scalp in clonality, especially in alopecia totalis/universalis.

cDNA reverse transcribed from extracted RNA served as the sequencing template. Produced via immunoSEQ multiplex PCR; TCRdb's table is partial and in-frame only. The sample shows roughly 250,000 clones, about 68% of them seen only once. Both peripheral blood and punch biopsies of lesional scalp skin were obtained from patients who had alopecia areata. PBMCs served as the source from which CD4+ and CD8+ T cells were sorted. Sequencing was performed on CD4+ T cells sorted from blood, taken at week 0. The V gene is TRBV10-3, the J gene TRBJ2-7; TRBD2 aligns across 8 bases. The source of this sequence is a human donor with alopecia areata. DNA of the CDR3: TGTGCCATCAGTGCCGGCGGGGGGATCTACGAGCAGTACTTC. Residues: CAISAGGGIYEQYF.